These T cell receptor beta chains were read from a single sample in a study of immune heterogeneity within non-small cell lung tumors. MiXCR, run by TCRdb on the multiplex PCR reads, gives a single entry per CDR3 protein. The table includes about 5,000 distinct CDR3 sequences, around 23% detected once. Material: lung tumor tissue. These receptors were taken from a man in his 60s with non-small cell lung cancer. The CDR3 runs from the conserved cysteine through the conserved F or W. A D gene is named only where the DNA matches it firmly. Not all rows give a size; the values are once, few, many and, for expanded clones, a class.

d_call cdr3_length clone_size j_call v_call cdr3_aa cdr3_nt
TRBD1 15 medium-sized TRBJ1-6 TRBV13 CASSDRDRNNSPLHF TGTGCCAGCAGCGATAGGGACAGAAATAATTCACCCCTCCACTTT
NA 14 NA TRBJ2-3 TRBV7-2 CASSLGTDTDTQYF TGTGCGAGCAGCTTGGGGACGGACACAGATACGCAGTATTTT
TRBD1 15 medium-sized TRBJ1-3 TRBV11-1 CASSSRQGSGNTIYF TGTGCCAGCAGCAGCAGACAGGGTTCTGGAAACACCATATATTTT
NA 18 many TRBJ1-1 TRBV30 CAWTQSTAGYLMGTEAFF TGTGCCTGGACGCAGAGTACGGCAGGGTATCTGATGGGGACTGAAGCTTTCTTT
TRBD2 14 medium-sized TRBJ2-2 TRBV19 CASMTGGPPGELFF TGTGCCAGTATGACGGGAGGGCCCCCCGGGGAGCTGTTTTTT
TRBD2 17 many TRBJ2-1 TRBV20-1 CSAPGRASAYMRNEQFF TGCAGTGCCCCGGGGAGGGCTAGCGCCTACATGCGTAATGAGCAGTTCTTC
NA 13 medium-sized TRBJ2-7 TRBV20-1 CSAPGPTSNEQYF TGCAGTGCACCGGGACCCACCAGCAACGAGCAGTACTTC
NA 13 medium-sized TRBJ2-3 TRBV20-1 CSARAGAADTQYF TGCAGTGCTAGAGCGGGAGCAGCCGATACGCAGTATTTT
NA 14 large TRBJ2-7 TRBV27 CASSLNFEMDEQYF TGTGCCAGCAGTTTAAACTTCGAGATGGACGAGCAGTACTTC
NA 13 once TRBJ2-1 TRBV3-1 CASSSLVFNEQFF TGTGCCAGCAGCTCCCTAGTTTTCAATGAGCAGTTCTTC
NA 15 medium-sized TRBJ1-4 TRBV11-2 CASSAGRKHNEKLFF TGTGCCAGCAGCGCCGGACGGAAGCATAATGAAAAACTGTTTTTT
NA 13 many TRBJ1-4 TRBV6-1 CASVRTTNEKLFF TGTGCCAGCGTTCGAACAACTAATGAAAAACTGTTTTTT
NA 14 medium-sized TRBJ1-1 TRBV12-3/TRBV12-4 CASSLALRSTEAFF TGTGCCAGCAGTTTAGCCCTCAGAAGCACTGAAGCTTTCTTT
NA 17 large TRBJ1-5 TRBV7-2 CASSPPLGRGGNQPQHF TGTGCCAGCAGCCCCCCCTTGGGAAGGGGCGGCAATCAGCCCCAGCATTTT
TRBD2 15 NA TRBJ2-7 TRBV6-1 CASSYGGLAGTEHYF TGTGCCAGCAGTTACGGCGGACTAGCTGGCACCGAGCACTACTTC
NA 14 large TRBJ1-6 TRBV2 CASRPQGINSPLHF TGTGCCAGCAGACCACAGGGTATAAATTCACCCCTCCACTTT
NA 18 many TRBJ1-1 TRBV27 CASSPQSPLVGMNTEAFF TGTGCCAGCAGCCCCCAATCCCCACTGGTGGGGATGAACACTGAAGCTTTCTTT
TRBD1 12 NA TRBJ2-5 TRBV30 CAWRTGADTQYF TGTGCCTGGAGGACAGGGGCAGATACCCAGTACTTC
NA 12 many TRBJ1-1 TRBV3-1 CASSQTGTEAFF TGTGCCAGCAGCCAGACCGGAACTGAAGCTTTCTTT
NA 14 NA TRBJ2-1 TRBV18 CASPPPTGSHEKFF TGTGCCAGCCCACCCCCTACCGGATCGCATGAGAAGTTCTTC
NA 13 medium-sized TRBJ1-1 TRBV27 CASSSQEDTEAFF TGTGCCAGCAGCTCGCAGGAGGACACTGAAGCTTTCTTT
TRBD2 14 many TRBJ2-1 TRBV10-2 CASSGREDYNEQFF TGCGCCAGCAGTGGGCGGGAGGACTACAATGAGCAGTTCTTC
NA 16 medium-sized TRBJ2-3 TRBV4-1 CASSPGVAPQTDTQYF TGCGCCAGCAGCCCGGGTGTAGCACCCCAGACAGATACGCAGTATTTT
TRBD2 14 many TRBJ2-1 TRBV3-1 CASSQDWGGNEQFF TGTGCCAGCAGCCAAGATTGGGGGGGGAATGAGCAGTTCTTC
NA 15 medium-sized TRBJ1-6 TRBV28 CASSLGGRLSAPLHF TGTGCCAGCAGTTTAGGGGGACGCTTAAGTGCACCCCTCCACTTT
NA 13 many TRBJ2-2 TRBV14 CASSLVGTGELFF TGTGCCAGCAGCCTAGTGGGCACCGGGGAGCTGTTTTTT
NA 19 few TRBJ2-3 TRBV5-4 CASRTWRGTKFLNTDTQYF TGTGCCAGCAGGACTTGGAGGGGCACAAAATTTCTAAACACAGATACGCAGTATTTT
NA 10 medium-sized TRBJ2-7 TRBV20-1 CSALTHEQYF TGCAGTGCCCTGACCCACGAGCAGTACTTC
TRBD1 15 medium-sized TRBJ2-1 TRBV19 CASSSDRDLYNEQFF TGTGCCAGTAGTTCGGACAGGGATTTGTACAATGAGCAGTTCTTC
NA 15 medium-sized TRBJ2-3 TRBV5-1 CASGKGGRGEDTQYF TGCGCCAGCGGCAAGGGGGGAAGGGGGGAAGATACGCAGTATTTT
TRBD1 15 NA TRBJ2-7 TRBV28 CASSSQGSMSCEQYF TGTGCCAGCAGTTCACAGGGGTCCATGTCCTGCGAGCAGTACTTC
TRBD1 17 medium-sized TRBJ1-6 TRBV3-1 CASSQEGLNRGNSPLHF TGTGCCAGCAGCCAAGAAGGTTTAAACAGGGGTAATTCACCCCTCCACTTT
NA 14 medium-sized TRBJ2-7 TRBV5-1 CASSLDSLAYEQYF TGCGCCAGCAGCTTGGATAGCCTGGCCTACGAGCAGTACTTC
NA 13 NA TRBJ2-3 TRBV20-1 CSARDPPGGAQYF TGCAGTGCTAGAGACCCCCCGGGGGGCGCGCAGTATTTT
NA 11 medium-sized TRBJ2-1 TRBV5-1 CASSFHNEQFF TGCGCCAGCAGCTTTCACAATGAGCAGTTCTTC
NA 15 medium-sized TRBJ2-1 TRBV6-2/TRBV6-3 CASSYSGRRSDEQFF TGTGCCAGCAGTTACTCCGGGAGACGGTCGGATGAGCAGTTCTTC
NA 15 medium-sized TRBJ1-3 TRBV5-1 CASSLDGQPGNTIYF TGCGCCAGCAGCTTGGACGGGCAACCTGGAAACACCATATATTTT